This entry features one TCR beta chain sequence. Antigen specificity is unknown. With 60 Vbeta and 13 Jbeta primers, the PCR was carried out. Produced via immunoSEQ multiplex PCR; TCRdb's table is partial and in-frame only. This sample carries 150,000 to 200,000 clones, around 85% of them seen once, and the ten largest clones take approximately 2.1%. This sample was taken from a study of cytomegalovirus exposure and HLA in healthy donors. Study-wide context: HLA-typed donors contributed around 88 million unique TCRs, which were held in an early data release.

With 4 bases clipped from V and 0 bases from J, the junction kept 3 bases outside the gene matches. CDR3 size: 18 residues. CDR1 is MGHRA and CDR2 is YSYEKL in the germline V gene. Study-wide points: It was in a later analysis that TCR association rates were seen to vary by HLA locus, highest for DRB1 and lowest for HLA-C. Later analysis demonstrated an association between a missense DCLRE1C variant and TCR beta V- and J-gene trimming. In an earlier analysis, most TCR beta V segments were productive about 90% or about 30% of the time.

The V gene is TRBV4-1, the J gene TRBJ2-4; 16 positions match TRBD2. Sequencing was done on a sample of PBMCs. The source is a woman aged 45-65 years in good health and CMV-seronegative. CDR3 bases: TGCGCCAGCAGCCCGGGACTAGCGGGAGGGGCAGCCAAAAACATTCAGTACTTC. Residues: CASSPGLAGGAAKNIQYF.